Listed below are T cell receptor beta chains from one sample, sequenced in a study of shared clonotypes between healthy human individuals. The repertoire was sequenced with immunoSEQ multiplex PCR; TCRdb's copy has only in-frame clones and lacks some. The table has roughly 1,100,000 clones, approximately 72% seen once. Sequencing input: memory CD4+ T cells sorted from blood. The receptors were sampled from a man between 18 and 29 years old in good health. The CDR3 runs from the conserved cysteine through the conserved F or W. The D gene is left open where the match is weak.

D	V	J	CDR3	DNA
-	TRBV10-3	TRBJ2-3	CAIRRAEQLDTQYF	TGTGCCATCAGGAGAGCGGAGCAGTTAGATACGCAGTATTTT
-	TRBV2	TRBJ1-1	CASSQSRTPRTEAFF	TGTGCCAGCAGCCAAAGTAGGACACCCCGGACTGAAGCTTTCTTT
-	TRBV29-1	TRBJ2-5	CSVEGLYQETQYF	TGCAGCGTTGAAGGTCTGTACCAAGAGACCCAGTACTTC
-	TRBV9	TRBJ2-1	CASSTEGRNEQFF	TGTGCCAGTTCGACTGAAGGAAGGAATGAGCAGTTCTTC
-	TRBV14	TRBJ1-3	CASSQQLAGNTIYF	TGTGCCAGCAGCCAACAGCTCGCTGGAAACACCATATATTTT
TRBD2	TRBV18	TRBJ2-7	CASSPSGGVYEQYF	TGTGCCAGCTCACCTTCGGGGGGGGTCTACGAGCAGTACTTC
TRBD2	TRBV30	TRBJ2-1	CAWSGLAGVNEQFF	TGTGCCTGGAGTGGACTAGCGGGAGTGAATGAGCAGTTCTTC
-	TRBV11-2	TRBJ2-3	CASSLSRNTDTQYF	TGTGCCAGCAGCTTGTCTAGAAACACAGATACGCAGTATTTT
-	TRBV25-1	TRBJ1-1	CASLEPANTEAFF	TGTGCCAGCCTGGAACCGGCGAACACTGAAGCTTTCTTT
TRBD1	TRBV5-1	TRBJ2-1	CASSPRGTDRGPYNEQFF	TGCGCCAGCAGTCCGAGGGGAACTGACAGGGGGCCCTACAATGAGCAGTTCTTC
TRBD2	TRBV10-3	TRBJ2-7	CAIKEREGYNEQYF	TGTGCCATCAAGGAGCGGGAGGGATACAACGAGCAGTACTTC